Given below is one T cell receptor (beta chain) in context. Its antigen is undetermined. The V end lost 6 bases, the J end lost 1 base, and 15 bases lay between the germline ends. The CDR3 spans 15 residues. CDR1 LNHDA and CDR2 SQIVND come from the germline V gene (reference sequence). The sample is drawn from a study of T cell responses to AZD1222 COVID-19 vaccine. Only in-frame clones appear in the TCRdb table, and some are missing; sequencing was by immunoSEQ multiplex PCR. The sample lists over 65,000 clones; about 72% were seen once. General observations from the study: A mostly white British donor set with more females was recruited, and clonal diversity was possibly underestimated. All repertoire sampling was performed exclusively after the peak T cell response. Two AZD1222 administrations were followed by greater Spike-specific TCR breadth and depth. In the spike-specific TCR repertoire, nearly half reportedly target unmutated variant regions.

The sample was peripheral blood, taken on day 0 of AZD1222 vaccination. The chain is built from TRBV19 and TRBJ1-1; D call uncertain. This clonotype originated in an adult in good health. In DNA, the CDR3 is TGTGCCAGTAGCCTTGACGGCAGGCGGAACACTGAAGCTTTCTTT. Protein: CASSLDGRRNTEAFF.